The present entry profiles one TCR beta chain with its context. What it recognizes is unknown. Germline V gives CDR1 MNHNS, CDR2 SASEGT. The CDR3 is made up of 15 amino acids. Germline trimming cut 4 bases from V and 4 bases from J; bases unmatched to any gene: 7. The data were obtained in a study of T cells in Graves' hyperthyroidism and ophthalmopathy. Whole-study context: Staff took peripheral blood when the initial diagnosis was made, before any treatment began.

Overall study results and limits: A model built on 13 V-J features separated ophthalmopathy from stable hyperthyroidism.

Exclusion followed for patients with uncontrolled infection, other autoimmune disease, pregnancy or lactation. Each 10 ml fresh peripheral blood draw supplied the PBMCs. RNA transcripts yielded amplified TCR beta CDR3 regions. In the first-round RT-PCR of the TCR CDR3, the HTBI primer set was used. One entry per CDR3 protein, called by TCRdb with MiXCR from the multiplex PCR reads. The sample carries 450,000 to 650,000 distinct CDR3 sequences, 20% to 25% recorded once. The sample taken for sequencing was blood. V usage is TRBV6-1 and J usage is TRBJ1-2, with 9 nucleotides matching TRBD1. This TCR was recovered from a man between 18 and 35 years old with Graves' hyperthyroidism. DNA of the CDR3: TGTGCCAGCAGTGCCGGACAGGGGCGAAGCTATGGCTACACCTTC. Translation: CASSAGQGRSYGYTF.